What follows describes a single T cell receptor beta chain. Method: immunoSEQ multiplex PCR; TCRdb's copy keeps in-frame clones and lacks some. This repertoire shows approximately 720,000 clones, 92% found once; its top ten account for 24%. Trimming cost V 6 bases and J 5 bases; bases outside gene matches: 7. Germline V lookup: CDR1 SGHVS, CDR2 FQNEAQ. The CDR3 is 15 residues long. This sample was included in a study of shared clonotypes between healthy human individuals. The naive CD8 population came from CD45RO-negative cells selected for CCR7, without terminally differentiated effector memory CD45RA+ cells.

The chain joins TRBV7-8 to TRBJ2-3, with 11 bases that match TRBD2. Sequencing was performed on naive CD8+ T cells sorted from blood. This clonotype originated in a man between 25 and 39 years old in good health. The CDR3 sequence: CASSQLAGEEDTQYF. CDR3 coding DNA: TGTGCCAGCAGTCAACTAGCGGGAGAGGAAGATACGCAGTATTTT. The full variable domain, in which reference TRBV7-8 and TRBJ2-3 provide the parts outside the CDR3, is GAGVSQSPRYKVAKRGQDVALRCDPISGHVSLFWYQQALGQGPEFLTYFQNEAQLDKSGLPSDRFFAERPEGSVSTLKIQRTQQEDSAVYLCASSQLAGEEDTQYFGPGTRLTVL.